This TCR beta chain came from a study of cytomegalovirus exposure and HLA in healthy donors. On the study more broadly: HLA-typed donors were the source of approximately 86 million unique TCRs held in an early data release. Study observations and caveats: In a later analysis, TCR association rates varied by HLA locus: DRB1 most, HLA-C fewest. In an earlier analysis, in several hundred donors, most V segments appeared productive either ~87% or ~30% of the time.

The V and J ends lost 3 bases and 1 base, in that order; junction bases with no gene match: 3. This CDR3 is built from 14 residues. Germline V gene lookup returns CDR1 SGDLS and CDR2 YYNGEE. The study ran its PCR with 60 Vbeta and 13 Jbeta primers. Sequencing used immunoSEQ multiplex PCR; TCRdb keeps in-frame clones, though not all of them. This table holds approximately 92,000 clones. With respect to this clone: The antigen remains unidentified.

This rearrangement joins TRBV9 to TRBJ1-1; TRBD1 matches at 7 bases. Sequencing was done on a sample of PBMCs. The receptor's source is a woman between 25 and 40 years old in good health and CMV-seronegative. CDR3 bases: TGTGCCAGCAGCGGCGGGACAGCGAACACTGAAGCTTTCTTT. This gives the protein CASSGGTANTEAFF.